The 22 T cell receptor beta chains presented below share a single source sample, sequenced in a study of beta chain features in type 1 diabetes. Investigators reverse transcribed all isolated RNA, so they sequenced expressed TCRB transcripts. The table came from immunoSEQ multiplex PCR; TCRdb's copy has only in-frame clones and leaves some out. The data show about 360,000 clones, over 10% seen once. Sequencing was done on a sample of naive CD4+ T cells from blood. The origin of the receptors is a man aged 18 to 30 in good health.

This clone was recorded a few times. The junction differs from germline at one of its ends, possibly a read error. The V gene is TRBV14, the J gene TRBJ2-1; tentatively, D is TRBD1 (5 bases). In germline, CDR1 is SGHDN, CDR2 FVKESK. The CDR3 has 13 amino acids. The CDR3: CASSRGTYDEQFF. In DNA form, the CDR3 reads TGTGCCAGCAGCCGGGGCACCTACGATGAGCAGTTCTTC.

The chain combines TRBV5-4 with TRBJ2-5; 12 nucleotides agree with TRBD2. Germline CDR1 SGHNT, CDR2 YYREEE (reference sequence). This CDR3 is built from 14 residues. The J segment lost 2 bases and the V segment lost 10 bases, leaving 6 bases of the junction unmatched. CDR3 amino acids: CACGLAGPQETQYF. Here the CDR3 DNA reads TGTGCCTGCGGACTAGCGGGGCCGCAAGAGACCCAGTACTTC.

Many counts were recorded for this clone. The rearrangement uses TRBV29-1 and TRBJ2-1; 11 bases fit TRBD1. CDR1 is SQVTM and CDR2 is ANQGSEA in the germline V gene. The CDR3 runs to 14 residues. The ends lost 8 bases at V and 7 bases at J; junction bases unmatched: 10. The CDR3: CSSTRDRGRNEQFF. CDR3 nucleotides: TGCAGCTCAACCCGGGACAGGGGGAGAAATGAGCAGTTCTTC.

CDR3 in DNA: TGCGCCAGCAAGCGGCAGGGGGCTCACGGGGAGCTGTTTTTT. Amino acid sequence: CASKRQGAHGELFF. The genes are TRBV5-1 and TRBJ2-2; 8 nucleotides match TRBD1. The length of the CDR3 is 14 residues. V was clipped by 6 bases and J by 7 bases; unmatched bases: 8. Germline assignment: CDR1 SGHRS and CDR2 YFSETQ. Based on the CDR3 plus reference TRBV5-1 and TRBJ2-2, the full variable domain is KAGVTQTPRYLIKTRGQQVTLSCSPISGHRSVSWYQQTPGQGLQFLFEYFSETQRNKGNFPGRFSGRQFSNSRSEMNVSTLELGDSALYLCASKRQGAHGELFFGEGSRLTVL.

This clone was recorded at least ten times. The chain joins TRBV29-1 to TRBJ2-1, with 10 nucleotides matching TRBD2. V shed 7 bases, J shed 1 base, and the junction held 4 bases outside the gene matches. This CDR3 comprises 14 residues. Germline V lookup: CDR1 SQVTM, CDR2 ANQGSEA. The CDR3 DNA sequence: TGCAGCGACCTACTAGCGGGGTCCTACAATGAGCAGTTCTTC. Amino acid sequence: CSDLLAGSYNEQFF.

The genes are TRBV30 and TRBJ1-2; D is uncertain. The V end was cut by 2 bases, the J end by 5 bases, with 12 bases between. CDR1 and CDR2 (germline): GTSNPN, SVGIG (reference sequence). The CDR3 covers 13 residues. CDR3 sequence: CAWSNEGRYGYTF. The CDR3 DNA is TGTGCCTGGAGTAATGAAGGGAGGTATGGCTACACCTTC.

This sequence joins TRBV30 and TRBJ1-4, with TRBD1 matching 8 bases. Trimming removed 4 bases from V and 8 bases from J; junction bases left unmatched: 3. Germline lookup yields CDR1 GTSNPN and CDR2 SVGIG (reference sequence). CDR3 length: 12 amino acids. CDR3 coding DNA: TGTGCCTGGACGACAGGGGCGGAAAAACTGTTTTTT. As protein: CAWTTGAEKLFF.

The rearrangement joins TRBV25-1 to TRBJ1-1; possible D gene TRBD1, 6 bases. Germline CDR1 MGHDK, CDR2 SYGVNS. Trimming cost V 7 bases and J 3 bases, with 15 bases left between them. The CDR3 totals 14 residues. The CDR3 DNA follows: TGTGCCAGCAAGGGAGAACAGGGATACACTGAAGCTTTCTTT. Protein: CASKGEQGYTEAFF. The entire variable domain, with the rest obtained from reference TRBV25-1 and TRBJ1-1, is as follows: EADIYQTPRYLVIGTGKKITLECSQTMGHDKMYWYQQDPGMELHLIHYSYGVNSTEKGDLSSESTVSRIRTEHFPLTLESARPSHTSQYLCASKGEQGYTEAFFGQGTRLTVV.

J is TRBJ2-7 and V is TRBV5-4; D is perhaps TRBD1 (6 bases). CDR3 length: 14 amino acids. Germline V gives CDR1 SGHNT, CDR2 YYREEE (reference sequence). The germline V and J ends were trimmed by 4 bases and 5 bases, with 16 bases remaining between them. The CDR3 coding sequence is TGTGCCAGCAGCCGACAGGTTCGGGACGACGAGCAGTACTTC. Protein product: CASSRQVRDDEQYF.

DNA of the CDR3: TGTGCCAGCAGCTTGCGCGCGACAGGGAGGACAGATACGCAGTATTTT. Its protein product is CASSLRATGRTDTQYF. This chain uses TRBV5-4 with TRBJ2-3, with D possibly being TRBD1 (7 bases). Trimming took off 1 base at V and 3 bases at J, with 15 bases between the two ends. The CDR3 length is 16 residues. Germline assignment: CDR1 SGHNT and CDR2 YYREEE (reference sequence).

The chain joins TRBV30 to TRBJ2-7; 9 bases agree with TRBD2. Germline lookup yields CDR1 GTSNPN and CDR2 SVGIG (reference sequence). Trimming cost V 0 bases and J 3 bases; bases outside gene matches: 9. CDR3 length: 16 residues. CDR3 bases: TGTGCCTGGAGTGTCTATCGGCTAGCGGGGAGCTACGAGCAGTACTTC. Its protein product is CAWSVYRLAGSYEQYF.

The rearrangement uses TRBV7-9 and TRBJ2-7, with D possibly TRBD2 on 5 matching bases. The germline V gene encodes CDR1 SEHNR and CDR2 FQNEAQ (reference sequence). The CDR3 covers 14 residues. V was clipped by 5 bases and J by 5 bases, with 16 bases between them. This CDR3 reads CASSLNGERNEQYF. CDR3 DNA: TGTGCCAGCAGCCTAAATGGGGAGAGGAACGAGCAGTACTTC.

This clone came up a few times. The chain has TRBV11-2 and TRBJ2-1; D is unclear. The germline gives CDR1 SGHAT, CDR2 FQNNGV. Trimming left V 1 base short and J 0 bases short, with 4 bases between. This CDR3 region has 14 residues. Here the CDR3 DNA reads TGTGCCAGCAGCTTAGGGAGCTCCTACAATGAGCAGTTCTTC. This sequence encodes CASSLGSSYNEQFF. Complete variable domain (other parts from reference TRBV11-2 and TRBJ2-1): EAGVAQSPRYKIIEKRQSVAFWCNPISGHATLYWYQQILGQGPKLLIQFQNNGVVDDSQLPKDRFSAERLKGVDSTLKIQPAKLEDSAVYLCASSLGSSYNEQFFGPGTRLTVL.

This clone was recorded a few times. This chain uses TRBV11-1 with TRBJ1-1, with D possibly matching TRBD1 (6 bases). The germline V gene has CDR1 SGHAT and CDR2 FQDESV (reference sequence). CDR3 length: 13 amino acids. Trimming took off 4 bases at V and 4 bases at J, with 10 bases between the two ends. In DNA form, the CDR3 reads TGTGCCAGCAGCTGGTCAGGGGTCACTGAAGCTTTCTTT. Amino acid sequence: CASSWSGVTEAFF.

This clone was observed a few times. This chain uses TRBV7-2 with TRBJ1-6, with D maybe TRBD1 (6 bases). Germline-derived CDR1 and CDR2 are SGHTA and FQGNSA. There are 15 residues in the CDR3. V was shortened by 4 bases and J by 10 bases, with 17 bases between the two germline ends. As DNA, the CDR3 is TGTGCCAGCAGCTCACCGGGACACCTAAGGTCACCCCTCCACTTT. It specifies CASSSPGHLRSPLHF.

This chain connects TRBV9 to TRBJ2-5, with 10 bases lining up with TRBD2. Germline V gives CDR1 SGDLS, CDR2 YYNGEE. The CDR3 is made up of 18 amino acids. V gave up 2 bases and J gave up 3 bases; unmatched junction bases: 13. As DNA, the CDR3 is TGTGCCAGCAGCGTTGGGGCTAGCGGGAGTGGGGGTAAAGAGACCCAGTACTTC. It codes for CASSVGASGSGGKETQYF.

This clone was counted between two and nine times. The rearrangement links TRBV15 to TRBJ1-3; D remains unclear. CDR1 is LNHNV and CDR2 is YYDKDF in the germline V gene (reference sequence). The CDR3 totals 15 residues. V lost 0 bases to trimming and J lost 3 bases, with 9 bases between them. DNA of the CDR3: TGTGCCACCAGCAGAGATGGCAGCGATGGAAACACCATATATTTT. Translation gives CATSRDGSDGNTIYF.

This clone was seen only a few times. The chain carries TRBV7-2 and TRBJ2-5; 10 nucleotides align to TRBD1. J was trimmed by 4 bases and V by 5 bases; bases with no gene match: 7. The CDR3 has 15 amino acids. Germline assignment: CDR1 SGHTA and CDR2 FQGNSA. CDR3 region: CASSEGQGRGETQYF. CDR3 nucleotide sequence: TGTGCCAGCAGCGAGGGACAGGGGAGAGGAGAGACCCAGTACTTC.

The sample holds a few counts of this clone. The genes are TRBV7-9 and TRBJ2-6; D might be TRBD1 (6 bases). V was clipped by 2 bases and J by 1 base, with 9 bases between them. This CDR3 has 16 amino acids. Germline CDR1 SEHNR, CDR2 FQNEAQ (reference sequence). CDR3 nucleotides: TGTGCCAGCAGCTTACTACAGGGTTCTGGGGCCAACGTCCTGACTTTC. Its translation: CASSLLQGSGANVLTF.

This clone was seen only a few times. The CDR3 sequence is CASSLPSRYEQYF. The CDR3 region has the DNA TGTGCCAGCAGCTTACCTAGCAGATACGAGCAGTACTTC. The genes are TRBV7-2 and TRBJ2-7; D may be TRBD2 (5 bases). Germline loops: CDR1 SGHTA, CDR2 FQGNSA. The CDR3 totals 13 residues. V shed 2 bases and J shed 4 bases, with 9 bases lying between them.

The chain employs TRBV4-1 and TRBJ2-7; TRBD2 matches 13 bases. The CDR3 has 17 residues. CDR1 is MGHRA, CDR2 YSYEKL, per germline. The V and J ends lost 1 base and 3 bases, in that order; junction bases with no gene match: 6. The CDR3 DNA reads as TGCGCCAGCAGCCAAGCAGGACGGACTAGCGGGGGCTACGAGCAGTACTTC. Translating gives CASSQAGRTSGGYEQYF.

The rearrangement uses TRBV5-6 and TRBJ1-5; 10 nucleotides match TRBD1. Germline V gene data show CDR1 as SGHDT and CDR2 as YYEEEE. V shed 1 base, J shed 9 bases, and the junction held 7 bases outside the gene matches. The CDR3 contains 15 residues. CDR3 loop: CASSLWGQGIWPQHF. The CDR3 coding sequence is TGTGCCAGCAGCTTGTGGGGACAGGGGATATGGCCCCAGCATTTT. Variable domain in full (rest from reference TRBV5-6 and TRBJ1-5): DAGVTQSPTHLIKTRGQQVTLRCSPKSGHDTVSWYQQALGQGPQFIFQYYEEEERQRGNFPDRFSGHQFPNYSSELNVNALLLGDSALYLCASSLWGQGIWPQHFGDGTRLSIL.